The next 9 T cell receptor beta chains were all read from a single sample in a study of shared clonotypes between healthy human individuals. Generated by immunoSEQ multiplex PCR, the TCRdb table keeps only in-frame clones and is missing some. This sample yields over a million clones, of which under 99% are seen a single time; approximately 0.44% belongs to the top ten. Sequencing input: naive CD4+ T cells sorted from blood. The subset was: CD45RA+ positively selected. Source of these receptors: a young man in good health.

This chain connects TRBV7-9 to TRBJ2-5; D remains unclear. Trimming removed 5 bases at V and 4 bases at J, with 14 bases between. Germline CDR1 reads SEHNR; CDR2 reads FQNEAQ (reference sequence). The CDR3 is made up of 14 amino acids. The CDR3 DNA reads as TGTGCCAGCAGCCCCGGTTCTCACGGAGAGACCCAGTACTTC. It yields the protein CASSPGSHGETQYF.

V gene TRBV2 combines with J gene TRBJ2-1, with D perhaps TRBD1 or TRBD2 (6 bases each). Germline V gene data show CDR1 as SNHLY and CDR2 as FYNNEI. This CDR3 comprises 14 residues. Trimming stripped 7 bases from V and 1 base from J, with 11 bases between. The DNA of the CDR3 is TGTGCCAGCACAGGGGCGGGGTCCTACAATGAGCAGTTCTTC. Translating gives CASTGAGSYNEQFF.

This chain links TRBV29-1 with TRBJ2-5, with 7 bases matching TRBD1. CDR3 length: 13 amino acids. The J segment lost 5 bases and the V segment lost 6 bases, leaving 9 bases of the junction unmatched. Germline CDR1 and CDR2: SQVTM and ANQGSEA. CDR3 in amino acids: CSVGTGVGETQYF. DNA for the CDR3: TGCAGCGTCGGAACAGGGGTGGGGGAGACCCAGTACTTC.

Details on this clone: This same CDR3 is encoded by further DNA sequences in the sample. The J gene is TRBJ1-1, the V gene TRBV5-1; D is unresolved. CDR1 is SGHRS and CDR2 is YFSETQ in the germline V gene. V gave up 0 bases and J gave up 0 bases, with 3 bases separating them. CDR3 size: 13 residues. CDR3 in DNA: TGCGCCAGCAGCTTGGCGTTGAACACTGAAGCTTTCTTT. This gives the protein CASSLALNTEAFF.

This rearrangement joins TRBV27 to TRBJ2-5; D tentatively reads TRBD1 or TRBD2 (5 bases each). Germline CDR1 and CDR2: MNHEY and SMNVEV (reference sequence). The CDR3 extends over 15 amino acids. The V end was cut by 3 bases, the J end by 4 bases, with 15 bases between. The CDR3 nucleotides read TGTGCCAGCAGTTTGTCGGGACCTTGGGGAGAGACCCAGTACTTC. Translating gives CASSLSGPWGETQYF.

For this clone: The same CDR3 arises from other DNA sequences in this sample as well. The J gene is TRBJ1-5, the V gene TRBV5-1, with 8 positions matching TRBD1. Trimming cost V 0 bases and J 6 bases; bases outside gene matches: 5. CDR3 length: 15 amino acids. CDR1 is SGHRS and CDR2 is YFSETQ in the germline V gene. This CDR3 reads CASSLAGGAGQPQHF. CDR3 DNA: TGCGCCAGCAGCTTGGCAGGGGGCGCGGGTCAGCCCCAGCATTTT.

The chain employs TRBV27 and TRBJ2-3; 13 bases align to TRBD2. The V gene's germline CDR1 is MNHEY and CDR2 SMNVEV (reference sequence). V dropped 6 bases and J dropped 0; count of bases not matched to a gene: 6. The CDR3 is 17 residues long. The CDR3 sequence is CASRGGTSGTSTDTQYF. The CDR3 region has the DNA TGTGCCAGCAGAGGGGGGACTAGCGGGACTAGCACAGATACGCAGTATTTT.

The chain has TRBV5-5 and TRBJ2-7; D remains ambiguous. The CDR3 length is 14 residues. Looked up from germline, CDR1 is SGHKS and CDR2 is YYEKEE (reference sequence). Deletions cut 3 bases from V and 3 bases from J, with 13 bases between. The CDR3 DNA is TGTGCCAGCAGCTCACGGGCCTCGAGCTACGAGCAGTACTTC. Translated, it gives CASSSRASSYEQYF.

Comment on this clone: Additional DNA sequences in this sample encode the identical CDR3. The rearrangement uses TRBV28 and TRBJ1-1; D possibly corresponds to TRBD1 (6 bases). Between the trimmed V and J ends, which lost 3 bases and 5 bases, there was a span of 10 bases. There are 13 residues in the CDR3. Per germline, CDR1 MDHEN and CDR2 SYDVKM. The CDR3 DNA reads as TGTGCCAGCAGTTTTGGCAGGGGAACTGAAGCTTTCTTT. It codes for CASSFGRGTEAFF. Looking up the rest from reference TRBV28 and TRBJ1-1 gives the full variable domain: DVKVTQSSRYLVKRTGEKVFLECVQDMDHENMFWYRQDPGLGLRLIYFSYDVKMKEKGDIPEGYSVSREKKERFSLILESASTNQTSMYLCASSFGRGTEAFFGQGTRLTVV.